The T cell receptor (beta chain) under discussion was sequenced for a study of shared clonotypes between healthy human individuals (dated by TCRdb to 2018 to 2021). Broadly, across the study: The cohort included three men and a couple of women between 18 and 49 years of age. For each donor, CD4 naive and CD4 memory were each run on three plates, CD8 naive on two plates, and CD8 memory on one plate. To increase sequencing depth and limit assay-specific biases, different laboratories used diverse techniques to prepare libraries and sequence TCR repertoires. Leukapheresis yielded between about 0.8 and 9.5 billion PBMCs per donor. The study deeply sequenced blood TCR repertoires of about five healthy adults to estimate repertoire size and the extent of clonotype sharing between individuals.

The donors were healthy, HIV-negative adults with no recently reported acute infections or vaccinations. Only Caucasian adults living in Nashville, Tennessee, USA were represented among the donors. CD4+ T cells were enriched through magnetic negative selection, after which naive cells were positively selected on CD45RA and the remaining negative fraction served as the memory subset. Blood was obtained by leukapheresis, after which PBMCs were separated by Ficoll-Histopaque density gradient centrifugation and cryopreserved in liquid nitrogen vapor phase. Analytical flow cytometry was used to check the purity and quantity of each magnetically sorted T cell population. Genomic DNA was isolated from every sorted fraction and measured by UV absorbance on a Nanodrop 2000c. Using the deep immunoSEQ assay, multiplex PCR amplified TCR CDR3 regions from genomic DNA. For each cell subset, the extracted genomic DNA was distributed evenly across all wells of several immunoSEQ 96-well plates, and each plate served as one replicate. For sorted subsets, around 200 ng genomic DNA, equal to 30,000 or so T cell genomes, was loaded into each replicate PCR. The purified libraries were quantified using a Qubit 3.0 fluorometer, sized with a Bioanalyzer 2100, and then quantified again using the KAPA Library Quantification kit. Every immunoSEQ 96-well plate was sequenced on a dedicated single-read 150-cycle Illumina NextSeq 550 flow cell. From the authors' description of their analysis: Because the immunoSEQ output held only junctional sequences and lacked quality scores, the filtering could not match the filtering applied to full-length reads. Sequences were annotated with PyIR, a Python wrapper for IgBLAST v1.9, using IMGT germline references to assign V/J genes and CDR3. Reads with weak V/J assignments (E-value above 1e-6), missing CDR3, stop codons, out-of-frame junctions, or ambiguous translated residues were removed. V3J clonotypes were defined as sequences sharing an identical inferred V gene, J gene, and CDR3 amino acid sequence. Percentage overlap between repertoires was computed as shared unique clonotypes divided by the size of the smaller repertoire. Repertoire richness was assessed with RTK rarefaction, the Chao1 estimator, and Recon v2.1 estimates of unobserved clonotypes. Generation probabilities were computed with OLGA for all TCRbeta clonotypes obtained by the gDNA method from several donors. TCRdb holds this immuneACCESS table with in-frame rearrangements only. Some clones are missing; in checked studies, unresolved V genes explain under half, and the rest has no known cause. V and J calls and clone size come straight from that table; D and trimming were deduced from the DNA. A total of 330,000 or so clones appear in this sample, 74% of them only once. Of the sample, about 9.3% falls within the top ten clones.

A remark on this clone: The antigen it binds to is not known. No much larger clone exists at a distance of one base, and base qualities are not known.

What the research found in general, with its limitations: Sampling was limited to blood, and TCR repertoires in tissue likely differ from TCR repertoires in blood. Rarefaction of sorted-subset datasets indicated incomplete sequencing despite the large sequencing depth. The small number of donors limited the genetic and exposure-history diversity represented. Pairwise subsampling indicated that sequencing depth was expected to affect the degree of clonotype sharing among donors. Compared with non-shared clonotypes, clonotypes shared by all four sorted-subset donors had higher generation probabilities. Larger estimated clonotype richness was generally found for naive subsets than for memory subsets. Roughly 5% of naive CD4, roughly 3.6% of naive CD8, 2% to 2.5% of memory CD4, and over 0.35% of memory CD8 clonotypes were shared across several donors.

Its CDR3 holds 13 amino acids, cysteine through phenylalanine. CDR3 DNA is the only sequence kept; it has 39 bases, read in frame from the first base. A distance of 14 bases separates the germline ends of V and J, which lose 7 bases and 7 bases respectively. Via the germline V gene, CDR1 is SNHLY and CDR2 FYNNEI. This receptor was obtained from a young man in good health. Recombination linked TRBV2 to TRBJ1-5; perhaps TRBD1 is the D gene, with 6 bases matching. The specimen was memory CD4+ T cells sorted from blood. The sample's cell subset or site, from its label and the paper: CD45RA-negative fraction. The CDR3 reads CASTRGEGQPQHF. The DNA reads as follows: TGTGCCAGCACAAGGGGGGAGGGCCAGCCCCAGCATTTT.